This T cell receptor beta chain was observed in a study of CD8 T cells in ankylosing spondylitis. The CDR3 runs to 13 residues. J gave up 5 bases and V 3 bases, and 2 bases lay outside the gene matches. Germline-derived CDR1 and CDR2 are SGHAT and FQNNGV. For TCR beta, libraries came from quantitative 5'-RACE with molecular barcodes. TCRdb processed the 5' RACE reads anew with MiXCR; each CDR3 protein has one entry. Here the sample spans 200,000 to 250,000 distinct CDR3 sequences, around 7.9% being singletons. This clonotype was counted at least ten times. Its antigen is unknown. Points from the study as a whole: A motif in TCR beta, a set of under ten highly homologous variants, appeared characteristic of ankylosing spondylitis blood. A subset of motif variants has previously been described in the synovial fluid and blood of reactive arthritis. From matched ankylosing spondylitis synovial fluid, disease-linked clones were reportedly recovered at significantly enriched levels.

This rearrangement joins TRBV11-2 to TRBJ2-5, with 8 bases fitting TRBD2. The clonotype comes from a male donor with ankylosing spondylitis. Sequenced input: blood, either unsorted or a sorted T cell fraction (not recorded which). CDR3 residues: CASSLTSDETQYF. CDR3 nucleotide sequence: TGTGCCAGCAGCTTGACTAGCGATGAGACCCAGTACTTC.